The 18 T cell receptor beta chains given below trace back to one sample, sequenced in a study of naive and memory T cell subsets. The beta constant-region primer was an equimolar mix of two oligonucleotides covering TRBC1 and TRBC2. TCRdb itself ran the UMI-ligation and nested PCR reads through MiXCR, one entry per CDR3 protein. The sample gives about 150,000 distinct CDR3 sequences, over 15% of which show up once; 0.14% is in the top ten. The sample comprised naive CD4+ T cells from blood. The receptors were gathered from a human donor in good health.

The sample holds a few counts of this clonotype. The V and J genes are TRBV4-1 and TRBJ1-3, with no clear D. The CDR3 runs to 15 residues. The germline CDR1 and CDR2 sequences are MGHRA and YSYEKL. The germline V and J ends were trimmed by 0 bases and 1 base, with 7 bases remaining between them. CDR3 in amino acids: CASSQDPDSGNTIYF. The CDR3 DNA sequence: TGCGCCAGCAGCCAAGATCCCGATTCTGGAAACACCATATATTTT.

This clonotype has only a few counts. This rearrangement joins TRBV7-2 to TRBJ1-1, with a possible D match to TRBD1 (5 bases). V was cut by 1 base and J by 5 bases, with 8 bases left in between. This CDR3 contains 13 residues. Germline lookup yields CDR1 SGHTA and CDR2 FQGNSA. CDR3 residues: CASSLGEGTEAFF. CDR3 DNA sequence: TGTGCCAGCAGCTTAGGAGAGGGGACTGAAGCTTTCTTT. Full variable domain (missing parts from reference TRBV7-2 and TRBJ1-1): GAGVSQSPSNKVTEKGKDVELRCDPISGHTALYWYRQSLGQGLEFLIYFQGNSAPDKSGLPSDRFSAERTGGSVSTLTIQRTQQEDSAVYLCASSLGEGTEAFFGQGTRLTVV.

The rearrangement joins TRBV20-1 to TRBJ2-5, with a weak D call TRBD1 (6 bases). Germline V CDR1 and CDR2: DFQATT, SNEGSKA (reference sequence). Trimming pared 0 bases from V and 5 bases from J, leaving 10 bases between. The CDR3 extends over 13 amino acids. CDR3 sequence: CSAREGAVETQYF. CDR3 in DNA: TGCAGTGCTAGAGAGGGGGCCGTGGAGACCCAGTACTTC.

This clonotype showed up just a few times. The V gene is TRBV6-5, the J gene TRBJ2-5; 8 bases match TRBD2. The V gene's germline CDR1 is MNHEY and CDR2 SVGAGI. The CDR3 is 14 amino acids. The V gene end was trimmed by 4 bases and the J gene end by 5 bases; junction bases not matched to a gene: 6. The DNA for the CDR3 is TGTGCCAGCAGTTCCCCGGGGGGGCGCGAGACCCAGTACTTC. Its protein product is CASSSPGGRETQYF.

The genes are TRBV27 and TRBJ2-1, with D maybe TRBD2 (6 bases). The CDR3 consists of 15 residues. Per the germline V gene, CDR1 is MNHEY and CDR2 is SMNVEV (reference sequence). Trimming cost V 3 bases and J 3 bases, with 12 bases left between them. CDR3 residues: CASSLISGSYNEQFF. CDR3 DNA: TGTGCCAGCAGTTTGATTAGCGGAAGCTACAATGAGCAGTTCTTC.

This clonotype has just a few counts. This sequence joins TRBV20-1 and TRBJ2-7; tentatively, D is TRBD2 (7 bases). Between the trimmed V and J ends, which lost 2 bases and 1 base, there was a span of 18 bases. Germline CDR1 is DFQATT and CDR2 is SNEGSKA (reference sequence). This CDR3 has 16 amino acids. CDR3 nucleotide sequence: TGCAGTGCTAGAATGGGGGGGCTTAGCGTGTCCTACGAGCAGTACTTC. Residues: CSARMGGLSVSYEQYF.

This clonotype was counted only a few times. CDR3 residues: CASLGTSSYEQYF. CDR3 bases: TGTGCCAGCCTGGGGACTAGCTCCTACGAGCAGTACTTC. The chain combines TRBV28 with TRBJ2-7; 8 bases are a match to TRBD2. V gave up 8 bases and J gave up 0 bases; unmatched junction bases: 3. Germline V gene data show CDR1 as MDHEN and CDR2 as SYDVKM. The CDR3 covers 13 residues.

The chain uses TRBV5-1 and TRBJ1-2; no clear D. Germline values: CDR1 SGHRS, CDR2 YFSETQ. V was pared by 2 bases and J by 8 bases, with 13 bases between. The CDR3 covers 13 residues. CDR3 region: CASSFAGSEGYTF. The CDR3 DNA reads as TGCGCCAGCAGCTTTGCGGGTTCGGAAGGCTACACCTTC.

The chain recombines TRBV6-5 with TRBJ1-5; D gene uncertain. The germline V and J ends were trimmed by 5 bases and 1 base, with 12 bases remaining between them. CDR3 length equals 15 residues. Germline V gives CDR1 MNHEY, CDR2 SVGAGI. The CDR3 nucleotides are TGTGCCAGCAGTCGGGGAGGAGGGAGCAATCAGCCCCAGCATTTT. Encoded protein: CASSRGGGSNQPQHF.

This sequence joins TRBV6-5 and TRBJ2-7; 10 bases are shared with TRBD1. The V and J ends lost 5 bases and 9 bases, in that order; junction bases with no gene match: 16. Germline loops: CDR1 MNHEY, CDR2 SVGAGI. The CDR3 sequence is 16 residues long. CDR3 protein: CASSRGRRDRGGGQYF. DNA for the CDR3: TGTGCCAGCAGTCGCGGTCGTCGGGACAGGGGCGGCGGGCAGTACTTC.

The rearrangement joins TRBV4-2 to TRBJ1-6; D not certain. The germline V gene encodes CDR1 LGHNA and CDR2 YNFKEQ. Between the trimmed V and J ends, which lost 0 bases and 12 bases, there was a span of 9 bases. CDR3 size: 13 residues. The CDR3 protein is CASSQDTLLPLHF. CDR3 sequence (DNA): TGTGCCAGCAGCCAAGATACTCTTCTACCCCTCCACTTT.

The rearrangement uses TRBV20-1 and TRBJ2-3; D ambiguous. This CDR3 spans 14 amino acids. The ends were cut back, 2 bases at V and 0 bases at J, with 9 bases in the middle. Germline values: CDR1 DFQATT, CDR2 SNEGSKA (reference sequence). The CDR3 bases are TGCAGTGCTAGACCGAGCCGGAGCACAGATACGCAGTATTTT. Protein: CSARPSRSTDTQYF.

This clonotype occurred a few times. This sequence joins TRBV29-1 and TRBJ2-1; TRBD2 aligns across 12 bases. V lost 7 bases and J lost 9; bases outside the gene matches: 7. The V gene's germline CDR1 is SQVTM and CDR2 ANQGSEA. The CDR3 sequence is 13 residues long. Written as DNA, the CDR3 is TGCAGCGGCGGTCTAGCGGGAGGGGGTGAGCAGTTCTTC. Its protein is CSGGLAGGGEQFF.

The V call is TRBV5-1, the J call TRBJ2-1; tentatively, D is TRBD1 or TRBD2 (5 bases each). The CDR3 has 15 residues. Germline CDR1 and CDR2: SGHRS and YFSETQ. Trimming removed 4 bases from V and 7 bases from J, with 18 bases in between. This CDR3 is CASSVQAGARNEQFF. As DNA, the CDR3 is TGCGCCAGCAGCGTACAGGCCGGGGCGAGGAATGAGCAGTTCTTC.

The table lists this clonotype with a few counts. This rearrangement joins TRBV5-6 to TRBJ1-5; D gene ambiguous. V gave up 3 bases and J gave up 2 bases, with 12 bases separating them. The length of the CDR3 is 15 residues. Germline CDR1 and CDR2: SGHDT and YYEEEE. In DNA, the CDR3 is TGTGCCAGCAGCTCGGACGGGCCGGGCAATCAGCCCCAGCATTTT. Its protein is CASSSDGPGNQPQHF.

This clonotype appeared a few times. The V call is TRBV20-1, the J call TRBJ2-2; 7 bases are shared with TRBD2. Per the germline V gene, CDR1 is DFQATT and CDR2 is SNEGSKA (reference sequence). Losses at the gene ends were 0 bases for V and 4 bases for J; bases not matched to a gene: 5. This CDR3 is 15 amino acids long. CDR3 DNA: TGCAGTGCTAGAGATTTGGGACTATTCACCGGGGAGCTGTTTTTT. Its translation: CSARDLGLFTGELFF.

This rearrangement joins TRBV27 to TRBJ2-5, with TRBD2 identical over 9 bases. The germline V gene has CDR1 MNHEY and CDR2 SMNVEV (reference sequence). Trimming removed 6 bases from V and 5 bases from J; junction bases left unmatched: 13. This CDR3 has 16 amino acids. CDR3 nucleotides: TGTGCCAGCAGCCGAACTCCGGGACTAGCTTGGGAGACCCAGTACTTC. Amino acids: CASSRTPGLAWETQYF.

This clonotype was detected only a few times. V gene TRBV18 combines with J gene TRBJ1-4, with 7 bases lining up with TRBD1. The CDR3 is 15 amino acids. Germline-derived CDR1 and CDR2 are KGHSH and LQKENI. Germline trimming cut 1 base from V and 4 bases from J; bases unmatched to any gene: 3. In DNA, the CDR3 is TGTGCCAGCTCACCACGGACAGGAGATAATGAAAAACTGTTTTTT. It specifies CASSPRTGDNEKLFF.